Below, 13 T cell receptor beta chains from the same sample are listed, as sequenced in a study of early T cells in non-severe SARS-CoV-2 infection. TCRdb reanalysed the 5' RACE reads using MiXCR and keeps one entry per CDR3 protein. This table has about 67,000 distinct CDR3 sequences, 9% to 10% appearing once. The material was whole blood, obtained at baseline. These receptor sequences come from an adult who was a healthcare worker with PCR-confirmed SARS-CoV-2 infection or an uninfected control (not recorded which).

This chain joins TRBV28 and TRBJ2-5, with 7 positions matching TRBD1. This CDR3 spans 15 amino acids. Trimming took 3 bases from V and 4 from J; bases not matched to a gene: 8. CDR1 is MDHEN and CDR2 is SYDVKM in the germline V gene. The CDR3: CASSLPGQPRETQYF. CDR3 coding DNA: TGTGCCAGCAGTTTGCCGGGACAGCCTCGAGAGACCCAGTACTTC. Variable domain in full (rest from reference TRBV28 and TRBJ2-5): DVKVTQSSRYLVKRTGEKVFLECVQDMDHENMFWYRQDPGLGLRLIYFSYDVKMKEKGDIPEGYSVSREKKERFSLILESASTNQTSMYLCASSLPGQPRETQYFGPGTRLLVL.

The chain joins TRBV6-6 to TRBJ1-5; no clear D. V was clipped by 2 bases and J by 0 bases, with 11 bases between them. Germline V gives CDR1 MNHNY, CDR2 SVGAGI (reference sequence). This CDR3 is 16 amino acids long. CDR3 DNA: TGTGCCAGCAGTTACCCCACAGCATATAGCAATCAGCCCCAGCATTTT. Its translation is CASSYPTAYSNQPQHF.

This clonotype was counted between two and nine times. The CDR3 DNA sequence: TGCAGTGCTAGTATTCCAGGGGCGAACACTGAAGCTTTCTTT. This translates into CSASIPGANTEAFF. This chain joins TRBV20-1 and TRBJ1-1; tentatively, D is TRBD1 (6 bases). V was clipped by 3 bases and J by 1 base, with 12 bases between them. This CDR3 has 14 amino acids. The germline V gene encodes CDR1 DFQATT and CDR2 SNEGSKA (reference sequence).

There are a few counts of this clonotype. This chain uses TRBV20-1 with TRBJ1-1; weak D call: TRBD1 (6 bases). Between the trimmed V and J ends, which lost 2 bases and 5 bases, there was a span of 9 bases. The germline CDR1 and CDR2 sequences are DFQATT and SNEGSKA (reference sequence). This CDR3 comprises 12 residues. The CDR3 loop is CSARQGRTEAFF. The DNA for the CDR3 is TGCAGTGCTAGACAGGGGAGGACTGAAGCTTTCTTT.

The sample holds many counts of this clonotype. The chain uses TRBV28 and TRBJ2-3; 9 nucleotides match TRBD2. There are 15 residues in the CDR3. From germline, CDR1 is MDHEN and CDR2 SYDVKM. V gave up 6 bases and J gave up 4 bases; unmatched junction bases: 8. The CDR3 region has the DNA TGTGCCAGCAGGGGACTAGCACACGGCCCAGATACGCAGTATTTT. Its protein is CASRGLAHGPDTQYF.

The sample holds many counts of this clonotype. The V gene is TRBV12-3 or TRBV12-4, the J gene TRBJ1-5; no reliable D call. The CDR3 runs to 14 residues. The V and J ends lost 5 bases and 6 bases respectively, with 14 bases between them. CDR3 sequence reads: CASSLGLAGQPQHF. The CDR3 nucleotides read TGTGCCAGCAGTCTCGGCCTTGCAGGTCAGCCCCAGCATTTT.

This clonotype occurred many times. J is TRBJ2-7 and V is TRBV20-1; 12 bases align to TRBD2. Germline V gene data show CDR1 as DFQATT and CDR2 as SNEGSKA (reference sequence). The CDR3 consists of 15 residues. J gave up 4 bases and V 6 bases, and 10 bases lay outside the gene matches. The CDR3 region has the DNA TGCAGTGCCACAACGACCGGGACTAGCGGGTACGAGCAGTACTTC. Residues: CSATTTGTSGYEQYF.

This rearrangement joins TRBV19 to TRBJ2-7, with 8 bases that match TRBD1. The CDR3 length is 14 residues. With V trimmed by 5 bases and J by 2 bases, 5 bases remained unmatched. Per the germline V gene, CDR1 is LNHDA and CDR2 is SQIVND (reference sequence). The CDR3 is CASSYWDRPYEQYF. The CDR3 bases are TGTGCCAGTAGTTATTGGGACAGGCCCTACGAGCAGTACTTC.

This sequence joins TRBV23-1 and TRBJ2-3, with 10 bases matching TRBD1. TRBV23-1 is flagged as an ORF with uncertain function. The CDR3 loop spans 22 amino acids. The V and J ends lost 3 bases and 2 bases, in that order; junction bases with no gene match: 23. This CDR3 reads CASSQQLGQGGPPTTPTDTQYF. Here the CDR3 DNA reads TGCGCCAGCAGTCAGCAATTAGGACAGGGGGGTCCCCCAACCACGCCCACAGATACGCAGTATTTT.

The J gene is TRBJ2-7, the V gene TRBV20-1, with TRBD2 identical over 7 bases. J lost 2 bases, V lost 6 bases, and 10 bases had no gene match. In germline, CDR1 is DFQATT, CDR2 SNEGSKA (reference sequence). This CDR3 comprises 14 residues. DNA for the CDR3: TGCAGTGCCCGCTGGGAGGGCCAAACCTACGAGCAGTACTTC. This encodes CSARWEGQTYEQYF.

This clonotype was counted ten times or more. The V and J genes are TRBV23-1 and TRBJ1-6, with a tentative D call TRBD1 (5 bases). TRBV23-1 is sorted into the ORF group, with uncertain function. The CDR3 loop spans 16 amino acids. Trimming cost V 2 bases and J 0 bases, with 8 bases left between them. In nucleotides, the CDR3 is TGCGCCAGCAGTCAAGGGGGTAGCTCCTATAATTCACCCCTCCACTTT. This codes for CASSQGGSSYNSPLHF.

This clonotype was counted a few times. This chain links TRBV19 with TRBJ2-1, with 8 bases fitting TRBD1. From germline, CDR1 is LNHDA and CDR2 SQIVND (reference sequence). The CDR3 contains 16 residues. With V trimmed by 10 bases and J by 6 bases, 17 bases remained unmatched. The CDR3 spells CATSMGSGQGGNEQFF. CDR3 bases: TGTGCCACCAGTATGGGCTCCGGACAGGGAGGCAATGAGCAGTTCTTC.

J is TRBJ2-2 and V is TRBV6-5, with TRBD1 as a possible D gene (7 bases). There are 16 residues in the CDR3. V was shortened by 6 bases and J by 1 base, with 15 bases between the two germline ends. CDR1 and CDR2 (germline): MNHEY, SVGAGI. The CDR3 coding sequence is TGTGCCAGCAGCCACCAGGGGGGACGGAACACCGGGGAGCTGTTTTTT. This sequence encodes CASSHQGGRNTGELFF.